A single sample is the source of the 23 T cell receptor beta chains below, sequenced in a study of blood T cells in healthy people across ages. A J-beta primer mix and a sample-barcoded 5' primer were used in a second PCR of roughly 6 to 11 cycles. TCRdb redid the calling of the 5' RACE reads with MiXCR, one entry per CDR3 protein. The repertoire holds more than 650,000 distinct CDR3 sequences, with 25% to 30% as singletons. Another study also made use of these data, one on T cells of mothers and their children.

Input material: blood. The receptors come from a boy under 18 in good health.

The chain has TRBV4-1 and TRBJ2-1, with TRBD1 matching over 7 bases. Looked up from germline, CDR1 is MGHRA and CDR2 is YSYEKL. V shed 4 bases, J shed 0 bases, and the junction held 6 bases outside the gene matches. The CDR3 runs to 16 residues. CDR3 loop: CASSRGGWSSYNEQFF. The CDR3 DNA sequence: TGCGCCAGCAGCCGAGGGGGCTGGAGCTCCTACAATGAGCAGTTCTTC.

The V and J genes are TRBV20-1 and TRBJ2-5, with TRBD2 matching over 7 bases. Judging by the DNA end, TRBJ2-1 fits better; the J call may be wrong. The CDR3 is made up of 15 amino acids. The germline V gene has CDR1 DFQATT and CDR2 SNEGSKA (reference sequence). For the CDR3, the DNA is TGCAGTGCTAGAGATACTAGCGCTACCTCCAATGAGCAGTTCTTC. Amino acid sequence: CSARDTSATSNEQFF.

This clonotype was counted between two and nine times. This chain connects TRBV5-1 to TRBJ2-5, with TRBD1 matching 7 bases. The DNA end favors TRBJ2-7, so the J call may be wrong. CDR1 is SGHRS, CDR2 YFSETQ, per germline. The CDR3 extends over 15 amino acids. The CDR3 coding sequence is TGCGCCAGCAGCTTGGCCCCGACAGGGACCTACGAGCAGTACTTC. It specifies CASSLAPTGTYEQYF.

This sequence joins TRBV2 and TRBJ2-7; D remains ambiguous. From germline, CDR1 is SNHLY and CDR2 FYNNEI. The CDR3 totals 13 residues. V shed 7 bases and J shed 2 bases, with 12 bases lying between them. The CDR3 protein is CASKAGSAYEQYF. The CDR3 nucleotides are TGTGCCAGCAAGGCCGGGTCTGCCTACGAGCAGTACTTC.

This clonotype was observed a handful of times. The J gene is TRBJ2-7, the V gene TRBV5-1; 7 bases agree with TRBD1. The CDR3 runs 14 residues. With V trimmed by 4 bases and J by 2 bases, 6 bases remained unmatched. The germline V gene encodes CDR1 SGHRS and CDR2 YFSETQ. The CDR3 loop is CASSQQGNPYEQYF. Here the CDR3 DNA reads TGCGCCAGCAGCCAACAGGGGAACCCCTACGAGCAGTACTTC.

The chain joins TRBV20-1 to TRBJ2-5; 11 bases align to TRBD2. In germline, CDR1 is DFQATT, CDR2 SNEGSKA (reference sequence). Losses at the gene ends were 7 bases for V and 5 bases for J; bases not matched to a gene: 6. The CDR3 has 13 amino acids. The CDR3 DNA is TGCAGTGTCTCACTAGCGGGAGAGGAGACCCAGTACTTC. It specifies CSVSLAGEETQYF.

CDR3 amino acids: CATSRDHRGWIQYF. As DNA, the CDR3 is TGTGCCACCAGCAGAGATCACCGGGGCTGGATTCAGTACTTC. The chain couples TRBV15 to TRBJ2-4; possibly TRBD1 or TRBD2 for D (5 bases each). V lost 0 bases, J lost 10 bases, and 13 bases lay in between. CDR1 is LNHNV and CDR2 is YYDKDF in the germline V gene (reference sequence). The CDR3 consists of 14 residues.

The chain couples TRBV7-2 to TRBJ2-1; TRBD1 aligns across 10 bases. The trim removed 5 bases at V and 10 bases at J, leaving 11 bases unmatched. From germline, CDR1 is SGHTA and CDR2 FQGNSA. This CDR3 region has 15 residues. The CDR3, as DNA: TGTGCCAGCAGCAATACGGACAGGGGGATGTGGGAGCAGTTCTTC. Its translation is CASSNTDRGMWEQFF.

This clonotype has just a few counts. The chain links TRBV12-3 or TRBV12-4 to TRBJ2-6, with no clear D. This CDR3 contains 15 residues. Trimming pared 5 bases from V and 4 bases from J, leaving 12 bases between. The DNA for the CDR3 is TGTGCCAGCAGTGGGTCCTCTTCGGGGGCCAACGTCCTGACTTTC. It translates to CASSGSSSGANVLTF.

This chain uses TRBV12-3 or TRBV12-4 with TRBJ1-2; D remains ambiguous. Trimming took off 1 base at V and 9 bases at J, with 18 bases between the two ends. This CDR3 contains 15 residues. The CDR3 sequence is CASSLGGRRWSRYTF. The CDR3 DNA sequence: TGTGCCAGCAGTTTAGGAGGTCGTCGGTGGAGTCGCTACACCTTC.

This clonotype was observed once. The J gene is TRBJ2-4, the V gene TRBV7-2, with TRBD1 identical over 7 bases. The CDR3 spans 17 residues. CDR1 and CDR2 (germline): SGHTA, FQGNSA. J was trimmed by 5 bases and V by 4 bases; bases with no gene match: 14. The CDR3 spells CASSSCARCTGENIQYF. In DNA form, the CDR3 reads TGTGCCAGCAGCTCATGTGCCCGGTGCACAGGGGAAAACATTCAGTACTTC.

The CDR3 spells CAIGQRGEETQYF. The DNA of the CDR3 is TGTGCCATCGGGCAGCGGGGGGAAGAGACCCAGTACTTC. This chain uses TRBV10-3 with TRBJ2-5, with 9 nucleotides matching TRBD2. The CDR3 has 13 amino acids. V lost 8 bases and J lost 3; bases outside the gene matches: 4. CDR1 and CDR2 (germline): ENHRY, SYGVKD.

The sample holds a few counts of this clonotype. The chain joins TRBV5-4 to TRBJ1-6; no clear D gene. The ends were cut back, 0 bases at V and 10 bases at J, with 14 bases in the middle. In germline, CDR1 is SGHNT, CDR2 YYREEE (reference sequence). The CDR3 spans 15 residues. CDR3 in DNA: TGTGCCAGCAGCTTGGACGCGGCGTATTCCTCACCCCTCCACTTT. It specifies CASSLDAAYSSPLHF.

The rearrangement joins TRBV28 to TRBJ1-6; D gene ambiguous. Trimming took 7 bases from V and 1 from J, leaving 11 bases between them. This CDR3 has 15 amino acids. Germline V gene data show CDR1 as MDHEN and CDR2 as SYDVKM. CDR3 loop: CASNVKSSYNSPLHF. CDR3 nucleotides: TGTGCCAGCAACGTCAAGTCTTCCTATAATTCACCCCTCCACTTT.

The gene calls are TRBV19 and TRBJ1-2, with D unresolved. The germline V gene has CDR1 LNHDA and CDR2 SQIVND (reference sequence). The V end lost 3 bases, the J end lost 0 bases, and 14 bases lay between the germline ends. The CDR3 contains 16 residues. CDR3 sequence (DNA): TGTGCCAGTAGTATTCTTCAGGACTACGCTAACTATGGCTACACCTTC. It translates to CASSILQDYANYGYTF.

This clonotype was seen a few times. V and J are TRBV5-1 and TRBJ1-1, with D unresolved. CDR3 length: 14 amino acids. Between the trimmed V and J ends, which lost 0 bases and 5 bases, there was a span of 11 bases. CDR1 and CDR2 from the germline V gene are SGHRS and YFSETQ. The CDR3 reads CASSLGKRETEAFF. CDR3 DNA sequence: TGCGCCAGCAGCTTGGGGAAGCGGGAAACTGAAGCTTTCTTT.

This clonotype was detected ten times or more. V and J are TRBV10-3 and TRBJ2-4; D gene uncertain. This CDR3 has 13 amino acids. CDR1 and CDR2 from the germline V gene are ENHRY and SYGVKD. V dropped 2 bases and J dropped 0 bases, with 2 bases sitting between them. CDR3 sequence: CAISEVAKNIQYF. The CDR3 DNA follows: TGTGCCATCAGTGAGGTAGCCAAAAACATTCAGTACTTC.

The V call is TRBV20-1, the J call TRBJ2-5; D not certain. This CDR3 is 14 amino acids long. V dropped 2 bases and J dropped 2 bases, with 12 bases sitting between them. Germline CDR1 reads DFQATT; CDR2 reads SNEGSKA (reference sequence). The CDR3 region has the DNA TGCAGTGCTAGACGCCAGGACCTACAAGAGACCCAGTACTTC. Translated, it gives CSARRQDLQETQYF.

The table lists this clonotype with a few counts. The gene calls are TRBV12-3 or TRBV12-4 and TRBJ2-1; 8 positions match TRBD2. The CDR3 extends over 15 amino acids. V gave up 3 bases and J gave up 2 bases; unmatched junction bases: 3. CDR3 region: CASSFGRGAYNEQFF. As DNA, the CDR3 is TGTGCCAGCAGTTTTGGGCGGGGGGCCTACAATGAGCAGTTCTTC.

V and J are TRBV29-1 and TRBJ2-1; 10 positions match TRBD2. V dropped 7 bases and J dropped 5; count of bases not matched to a gene: 5. Germline-derived CDR1 and CDR2 are SQVTM and ANQGSEA. The CDR3 is 13 amino acids. DNA for the CDR3: TGCAGCGCTTGGACTAGCGGCAACAATGAGCAGTTCTTC. This gives the protein CSAWTSGNNEQFF.

The chain links TRBV3-1 to TRBJ2-6; no reliable D call. V was clipped by 3 bases and J by 1 base, with 4 bases between them. CDR3 size: 14 residues. CDR1 is LGHDT, CDR2 YNNKEL, per germline (reference sequence). The chain's CDR3 is CASSHSSGANVLTF. The CDR3 DNA reads as TGTGCCAGCAGCCATTCTTCTGGGGCCAACGTCCTGACTTTC.

With respect to this clonotype: The CDR3 does not end in the conserved phenylalanine or tryptophan, so this is likely a read error. V gene TRBV12-3 or TRBV12-4 combines with J gene TRBJ2-7, with D perhaps TRBD1 (6 bases). The ends were cut back, 1 base at V and 3 bases at J, with 10 bases in the middle. This CDR3 is 14 amino acids long. The CDR3 spells CASSLGTAFYEQYY. For the CDR3, the DNA is TGTGCCAGCAGTTTAGGGACAGCCTTCTACGAGCAGTACTAC.

The chain couples TRBV5-5 to TRBJ2-5, with D possibly being TRBD2 (5 bases). Judging by the DNA end, TRBJ2-7 fits better; the J call may be wrong. The CDR3 is made up of 16 amino acids. Germline CDR1 is SGHKS and CDR2 is YYEKEE (reference sequence). This CDR3 is CASSFRTPLAFYEQYF. The CDR3 coding sequence is TGTGCCAGCAGCTTCCGGACTCCTCTGGCCTTTTACGAGCAGTACTTC.